The 13 T cell receptor beta chains reported below all come from one sample, sequenced in a study of CD8+CD57+ T cells in acquired aplastic anemia. Profiling of TCR beta VDJ combinations and CDR3 sequences used genomic DNA as template. TCRdb independently ran MiXCR on the reads; one entry per CDR3 protein. Of about 170,000 distinct CDR3 sequences listed, 60% to 70% were seen once; the top ten hold 45%. Sequencing was done on a sample of sorted CD4+, CD8+, or CD8+CD57+ T cells (not recorded which) from PBMCs. These TCRs come from a human donor in good health.

Concerning this clonotype: The junction and the germline gene differ at one end; a read error may be behind it. The chain uses TRBV7-9 and TRBJ2-7; the D gene could be TRBD1 or TRBD2 (5 bases each). This CDR3 has 16 residues. Germline CDR1 and CDR2: SEHNR and FQNEAQ (reference sequence). The CDR3 DNA is TGTGCCAGCAGCCCAGGGTTGTTTGAGGACACCGGGGAGCTGTACTTC. It encodes CASSPGLFEDTGELYF.

The CDR3 nucleotides read TGTGCCAGCAGCGAAGAGTGGGAGACCCAGTACTTC. As protein: CASSEEWETQYF. The V and J genes are TRBV7-2 and TRBJ2-5; unclear D gene. Between the trimmed V and J ends, which lost 5 bases and 5 bases, there was a span of 9 bases. The germline V gene encodes CDR1 SGHTA and CDR2 FQGNSA. This CDR3 comprises 12 residues.

This chain uses TRBV7-9 with TRBJ2-1; perhaps TRBD1 as D (6 bases). CDR3 length: 13 amino acids. V was trimmed by 4 bases and J by 6 bases, leaving 10 bases between them. The germline V gene encodes CDR1 SEHNR and CDR2 FQNEAQ (reference sequence). The CDR3 region is CASSSSRGNEQFF. CDR3 sequence (DNA): TGTGCCAGCAGCTCCTCCAGGGGCAATGAGCAGTTCTTC. Full variable domain (remainder filled in from reference TRBV7-9 and TRBJ2-1): DTGVSQNPRHKITKRGQNVTFRCDPISEHNRLYWYRQTLGQGPEFLTYFQNEAQLEKSRLLSDRFSAERPKGSFSTLEIQRTEQGDSAMYLCASSSSRGNEQFFGPGTRLTVL.

The chain links TRBV11-2 to TRBJ1-1, with D hard to call. V lost 5 bases, J lost 11 bases, and 15 bases lay in between. This CDR3 is built from 12 residues. CDR1 and CDR2 (germline): SGHAT, FQNNGV. CDR3 coding DNA: TGTGCCAGCAGCCCACAGCCTGTTGGTGCTTTCTTT. Its protein product is CASSPQPVGAFF. Supplemented by reference TRBV11-2 and TRBJ1-1, the full variable domain reads EAGVAQSPRYKIIEKRQSVAFWCNPISGHATLYWYQQILGQGPKLLIQFQNNGVVDDSQLPKDRFSAERLKGVDSTLKIQPAKLEDSAVYLCASSPQPVGAFFGQGTRLTVV.

This sequence joins TRBV20-1 and TRBJ1-2, with a tentative D call TRBD1 (5 bases). CDR1 is DFQATT and CDR2 is SNEGSKA in the germline V gene (reference sequence). Trimming stripped 4 bases from V and 4 bases from J, with 19 bases between. The CDR3 extends over 15 amino acids. CDR3 amino acids: CSATIPRGVSYGYTF. The CDR3 DNA follows: TGCAGTGCTACAATCCCCCGGGGGGTGAGCTATGGCTACACCTTC.

The CDR3 region has the DNA TGCAGCGTTCTCGCTGACCTACGAGAGAACCCCACAGATACGCAGTATTTT. This translates into CSVLADLRENPTDTQYF. The chain links TRBV29-1 to TRBJ2-3, with D unclear. Germline V lookup: CDR1 SQVTM, CDR2 ANQGSEA. V lost 5 bases and J lost 2, with 23 bases in between. The CDR3 consists of 17 residues.

This clonotype was recorded many times. This sequence joins TRBV4-1 and TRBJ1-6; the D is unclear. V was cut by 4 bases and J by 8 bases, with 12 bases left in between. Per the germline V gene, CDR1 is MGHRA and CDR2 is YSYEKL. This CDR3 comprises 14 residues. Here the CDR3 reads CASSPGEIYSPLHF. CDR3 DNA: TGCGCCAGCAGCCCCGGTGAGATATATTCACCCCTCCACTTT.

CDR3: CASSVLISGNVLSGANVLTF. The CDR3 DNA is TGTGCCAGCAGCGTTCTCATCTCAGGGAACGTTCTCTCTGGGGCCAACGTCCTGACTTTC. This sequence joins TRBV9 and TRBJ2-6, with a weak D call TRBD1 (5 bases). Trimming took off 2 bases at V and 0 bases at J, with 21 bases between the two ends. CDR1 is SGDLS, CDR2 YYNGEE, per germline. The CDR3 sequence is 20 residues long.

The gene calls are TRBV10-3 and TRBJ1-4; D remains unclear. Trimming removed 0 bases from V and 0 bases from J, with 5 bases in between. The length of the CDR3 is 15 residues. CDR1 ENHRY and CDR2 SYGVKD come from the germline V gene. The CDR3 region is CAISESGATNEKLFF. For the CDR3, the DNA is TGTGCCATCAGTGAGTCCGGGGCAACTAATGAAAAACTGTTTTTT.

This clonotype was detected many times. The chain couples TRBV20-1 to TRBJ2-7; perhaps TRBD2 as D (5 bases). CDR1 is DFQATT, CDR2 SNEGSKA, per germline (reference sequence). The CDR3 length is 14 residues. V was clipped by 0 bases and J by 2 bases, with 11 bases between them. CDR3 loop: CSARDSSITYEQYF. The DNA of the CDR3 is TGCAGTGCTAGAGATTCTAGCATCACCTACGAGCAGTACTTC.

The chain uses TRBV7-8 and TRBJ1-6, with 7 positions matching TRBD1. Germline trimming cut 3 bases from V and 0 bases from J; bases unmatched to any gene: 5. Germline V CDR1 and CDR2: SGHVS, FQNEAQ. The CDR3 sequence is 17 residues long. The CDR3 DNA sequence: TGTGCCAGCAGCTTGACTCCAGGGGGCTCCTATAATTCACCCCTCCACTTT. Residues: CASSLTPGGSYNSPLHF.

This clonotype was counted a few times. This sequence joins TRBV19 and TRBJ2-3; TRBD1 agrees at 8 bases. The CDR3 spans 13 residues. Germline values: CDR1 LNHDA, CDR2 SQIVND (reference sequence). J gave up 6 bases and V 5 bases, and 4 bases lay outside the gene matches. CDR3: CASSGDRGDTQYF. The DNA for the CDR3 is TGTGCCAGTAGTGGTGACAGGGGCGATACGCAGTATTTT. Variable domain in full (rest from reference TRBV19 and TRBJ2-3): DGGITQSPKYLFRKEGQNVTLSCEQNLNHDAMYWYRQDPGQGLRLIYYSQIVNDFQKGDIAEGYSVSREKKESFPLTVTSAQKNPTAFYLCASSGDRGDTQYFGPGTRLTVL.

To note about this clonotype: This is likely a read error, given that the CDR3 carries no conserved phenylalanine or tryptophan at its end. The rearrangement joins TRBV5-5 to TRBJ1-2; 9 bases are a match to TRBD1. Trimming took 4 bases from V and 8 from J; bases not matched to a gene: 6. The CDR3 runs to 13 residues. Germline CDR1 SGHKS, CDR2 YYEKEE (reference sequence). CDR3 sequence reads: CASSRRTGEGYTL. The CDR3 bases are TGTGCCAGCAGCCGGCGGACAGGGGAAGGCTACACCCTC.